A selection of T cell receptor beta chains follows, all from one sample in a study of blood T cell repertoires in COVID-19. TCRdb keeps only in-frame clones here, not all; method: immunoSEQ multiplex PCR. Seen here are roughly 290,000 clones, around 88% observed once, and the top ten hold 2.1%. The sample consisted of peripheral blood. The source is a woman in her 30s who had recovered from COVID-19. Each CDR3 is given with its conserved first and last residue. D genes are given only for firm matches. Where a row states a size, it is once, few, many or the class of an expanded clone; other rows omit it.

len: 14
v_gene: TRBV6-1
abundance: NA
j_gene: TRBJ2-7
d_gene: NA
CDR3aa: CASSDPGGTYEQYF
CDR3nt: TGTGCCAGCAGTGATCCTGGCGGGACCTACGAGCAGTACTTC

len: 16
v_gene: TRBV5-1
abundance: NA
j_gene: TRBJ2-5
d_gene: NA
CDR3aa: CASSLLPGGQQETQYF
CDR3nt: TGCGCCAGCAGCTTGCTTCCTGGGGGACAACAAGAGACCCAGTACTTC

len: 13
v_gene: TRBV6-4
abundance: many
j_gene: TRBJ1-2
d_gene: NA
CDR3aa: CASSDRENYGYTF
CDR3nt: TGTGCCAGCAGTGACAGGGAGAACTATGGCTACACCTTC

len: 15
v_gene: TRBV14
abundance: NA
j_gene: TRBJ2-1
d_gene: TRBD1
CDR3aa: CASSQEWAGGREQFF
CDR3nt: TGTGCCAGCAGCCAAGAGTGGGCAGGGGGCCGTGAGCAGTTCTTC

len: 15
v_gene: TRBV7-9
abundance: NA
j_gene: TRBJ2-7
d_gene: TRBD1
CDR3aa: CASSTTGTGGNEQYF
CDR3nt: TGTGCCAGCAGCACGACCGGGACAGGGGGGAACGAGCAGTACTTC

len: 12
v_gene: TRBV7-2
abundance: NA
j_gene: TRBJ1-1
d_gene: NA
CDR3aa: CASSFQGLEAFF
CDR3nt: TGTGCCAGCAGCTTTCAGGGCCTGGAAGCTTTCTTT

len: 13
v_gene: TRBV28
abundance: NA
j_gene: TRBJ1-1
d_gene: NA
CDR3aa: CASSGSGNTEAFF
CDR3nt: TGTGCCAGCAGTGGGTCAGGGAACACTGAAGCTTTCTTT

len: 15
v_gene: TRBV6-5
abundance: NA
j_gene: TRBJ1-6
d_gene: TRBD1
CDR3aa: CASSSTGTGDSPLHF
CDR3nt: TGTGCCAGCAGTTCCACCGGGACAGGGGACTCACCCCTCCACTTT

len: 14
v_gene: TRBV28
abundance: NA
j_gene: TRBJ2-3
d_gene: NA
CDR3aa: CASTLAFSTDTQYF
CDR3nt: TGTGCCAGCACCTTAGCCTTTAGCACAGATACGCAGTATTTT

len: 15
v_gene: TRBV6-5
abundance: NA
j_gene: TRBJ2-1
d_gene: TRBD2
CDR3aa: CASSYSLAGDREQFF
CDR3nt: TGTGCCAGCAGTTACTCGCTAGCGGGAGACCGGGAGCAGTTCTTC

len: 16
v_gene: TRBV5-4
abundance: NA
j_gene: TRBJ2-2
d_gene: NA
CDR3aa: CASSLVGAGNTGELFF
CDR3nt: TGTGCCAGCAGCTTGGTGGGGGCAGGGAACACCGGGGAGCTGTTTTTT

len: 15
v_gene: TRBV5-6
abundance: NA
j_gene: TRBJ2-5
d_gene: TRBD1
CDR3aa: CASSLFQGQKMTQYF
CDR3nt: TGTGCCAGCAGCCTTTTTCAGGGACAGAAGATGACCCAGTACTTC

len: 14
v_gene: TRBV30
abundance: NA
j_gene: TRBJ2-2
d_gene: TRBD2
CDR3aa: CAWARGSGAGELFF
CDR3nt: TGTGCCTGGGCTAGGGGAAGCGGGGCCGGGGAGCTGTTTTTT

len: 8
v_gene: TRBV19
abundance: NA
j_gene: TRBJ2-7
d_gene: NA
CDR3aa: CASSIGMF
CDR3nt: TGTGCCAGTAGTATTGGCATGTTC

len: 12
v_gene: TRBV12-3/TRBV12-4
abundance: NA
j_gene: TRBJ1-6
d_gene: NA
CDR3aa: CASSLQYSPLHF
CDR3nt: TGTGCCAGCAGTCTACAGTATTCACCCCTCCACTTT

len: 14
v_gene: TRBV2
abundance: NA
j_gene: TRBJ2-3
d_gene: TRBD2
CDR3aa: CAREAGPRTDTQYF
CDR3nt: TGTGCCAGAGAAGCGGGGCCACGCACAGATACGCAGTATTTT

len: 13
v_gene: TRBV12-3/TRBV12-4
abundance: NA
j_gene: TRBJ2-7
d_gene: NA
CDR3aa: CASSSSGSNEQYF
CDR3nt: TGTGCCAGCAGTTCTTCCGGGAGCAACGAGCAGTACTTC

len: 17
v_gene: TRBV5-8
abundance: NA
j_gene: TRBJ1-1
d_gene: NA
CDR3aa: CASSSLEGRPMNTEAFF
CDR3nt: TGTGCCAGCAGCTCCCTCGAGGGCCGCCCCATGAACACTGAAGCTTTCTTT

len: 13
v_gene: TRBV10-1
abundance: NA
j_gene: TRBJ1-4
d_gene: NA
CDR3aa: CAAGKGTNEKLFF
CDR3nt: TGCGCCGCGGGGAAGGGGACTAATGAAAAACTGTTTTTT

len: 14
v_gene: TRBV19
abundance: NA
j_gene: TRBJ1-1
d_gene: NA
CDR3aa: CASSPWGGDTEAFF
CDR3nt: TGTGCCAGTAGTCCCTGGGGGGGGGACACTGAAGCTTTCTTT

len: 15
v_gene: TRBV19
abundance: once
j_gene: TRBJ1-1
d_gene: NA
CDR3aa: CASNPLGGGGTEAFF
CDR3nt: TGTGCCAGTAATCCATTGGGGGGAGGCGGCACTGAAGCTTTCTTT

len: 18
v_gene: TRBV4-1
abundance: NA
j_gene: TRBJ2-4
d_gene: NA
CDR3aa: CASSQGQGTSGTKNIQYF
CDR3nt: TGCGCCAGCAGCCAAGGACAGGGCACTAGCGGTACCAAAAACATTCAGTACTTC

len: 16
v_gene: TRBV5-1
abundance: NA
j_gene: TRBJ1-1
d_gene: TRBD1
CDR3aa: CASSLGTGALNTEAFF
CDR3nt: TGCGCCAGCAGCTTGGGGACAGGGGCACTGAACACTGAAGCTTTCTTT

len: 17
v_gene: TRBV5-6
abundance: few
j_gene: TRBJ1-2
d_gene: TRBD1
CDR3aa: CASSLLSGQGSYYGYTF
CDR3nt: TGTGCCAGCAGCTTGTTATCGGGACAGGGTAGCTACTATGGCTACACCTTC

len: 15
v_gene: TRBV11-2
abundance: NA
j_gene: TRBJ2-3
d_gene: NA
CDR3aa: CASSKAGHWADTQYF
CDR3nt: TGTGCCAGCAGCAAAGCGGGCCATTGGGCAGATACGCAGTATTTT

len: 13
v_gene: TRBV29-1
abundance: once
j_gene: TRBJ1-1
d_gene: NA
CDR3aa: CSVVRQLNTEAFF
CDR3nt: TGCAGCGTTGTTAGACAGCTGAACACTGAAGCTTTCTTT

len: 15
v_gene: TRBV10-2
abundance: NA
j_gene: TRBJ2-7
d_gene: TRBD2
CDR3aa: CASSESGGNQYEQYF
CDR3nt: TGCGCCAGCAGTGAAAGCGGGGGGAACCAATACGAGCAGTACTTC

len: 14
v_gene: TRBV9
abundance: NA
j_gene: TRBJ2-7
d_gene: NA
CDR3aa: CASSVEGGLHEQYF
CDR3nt: TGTGCCAGCAGCGTAGAAGGAGGGTTGCACGAGCAGTACTTC

len: 17
v_gene: TRBV27
abundance: NA
j_gene: TRBJ2-1
d_gene: NA
CDR3aa: CASSPIMEGAGYNEQFF
CDR3nt: TGTGCCAGCAGCCCCATTATGGAGGGGGCCGGCTACAATGAGCAGTTCTTC

len: 13
v_gene: TRBV19
abundance: NA
j_gene: TRBJ2-7
d_gene: TRBD2
CDR3aa: CASSTAGVNEQYF
CDR3nt: TGTGCCAGTAGTACAGCGGGGGTCAACGAGCAGTACTTC

len: 13
v_gene: TRBV6-5
abundance: NA
j_gene: TRBJ1-2
d_gene: TRBD1
CDR3aa: CASTLDRGYGYTF
CDR3nt: TGTGCCAGCACCCTGGACAGGGGCTATGGCTACACCTTC

len: 15
v_gene: TRBV7-8
abundance: NA
j_gene: TRBJ2-3
d_gene: NA
CDR3aa: CASSGETGPTDTQYF
CDR3nt: TGTGCCAGCAGCGGAGAGACAGGCCCGACAGATACGCAGTATTTT

len: 13
v_gene: TRBV19
abundance: NA
j_gene: TRBJ1-5
d_gene: TRBD1
CDR3aa: CATLSGGWEPQHF
CDR3nt: TGTGCCACCCTGTCAGGGGGTTGGGAGCCCCAGCATTTT

len: 17
v_gene: TRBV5-6
abundance: NA
j_gene: TRBJ2-3
d_gene: TRBD2
CDR3aa: CASSLVASGGSTDTQYF
CDR3nt: TGTGCCAGCAGCTTGGTGGCTAGCGGGGGGAGCACAGATACGCAGTATTTT

len: 17
v_gene: TRBV6-2/TRBV6-3
abundance: NA
j_gene: TRBJ2-3
d_gene: TRBD1
CDR3aa: CASSYRRDRGQGDTQYF
CDR3nt: TGTGCCAGCAGTTACCGCCGGGACAGGGGGCAGGGAGATACGCAGTATTTT

len: 14
v_gene: TRBV5-8
abundance: NA
j_gene: TRBJ1-5
d_gene: NA
CDR3aa: CASSIGGSGQPQHF
CDR3nt: TGTGCCAGCAGCATCGGGGGAAGCGGTCAGCCCCAGCATTTT

len: 14
v_gene: TRBV19
abundance: once
j_gene: TRBJ2-5
d_gene: TRBD2
CDR3aa: CASSPRTSVETQYF
CDR3nt: TGTGCCAGTAGTCCCCGGACTAGCGTCGAGACCCAGTACTTC

len: 16
v_gene: TRBV4-3
abundance: NA
j_gene: TRBJ2-3
d_gene: TRBD2
CDR3aa: CASSPRLAGGPDTQYF
CDR3nt: TGCGCCAGCAGCCCCCGACTAGCGGGAGGACCAGATACGCAGTATTTT

len: 17
v_gene: TRBV10-3
abundance: NA
j_gene: TRBJ1-2
d_gene: TRBD1
CDR3aa: CAISDSGQGNRNYGYTF
CDR3nt: TGTGCCATCAGTGATTCGGGACAGGGGAACAGAAACTATGGCTACACCTTC

len: 16
v_gene: TRBV4-1
abundance: few
j_gene: TRBJ1-5
d_gene: NA
CDR3aa: CASSLLGGLLNQPQHF
CDR3nt: TGCGCCAGCAGCCTCCTCGGGGGACTGCTAAATCAGCCCCAGCATTTT

len: 16
v_gene: TRBV7-2
abundance: NA
j_gene: TRBJ1-2
d_gene: TRBD1
CDR3aa: CASSPSAGQGFYGYTF
CDR3nt: TGTGCCAGCAGCCCATCTGCGGGACAGGGTTTCTATGGCTACACCTTC

len: 15
v_gene: TRBV19
abundance: few
j_gene: TRBJ2-2
d_gene: TRBD1
CDR3aa: CASIPGTANTGELFF
CDR3nt: TGTGCCAGTATTCCCGGGACAGCTAACACCGGGGAGCTGTTTTTT

len: 17
v_gene: TRBV3-1/TRBV3-2
abundance: NA
j_gene: TRBJ1-2
d_gene: NA
CDR3aa: CASSPQDPGSGVYGYTF
CDR3nt: TGTGCCAGCAGCCCCCAAGATCCTGGGTCGGGAGTTTATGGCTACACCTTC

len: 14
v_gene: TRBV4-3
abundance: NA
j_gene: TRBJ2-2
d_gene: NA
CDR3aa: CASSQDHAAGELFF
CDR3nt: TGCGCCAGCAGCCAAGATCACGCAGCCGGGGAGCTGTTTTTT

len: 13
v_gene: TRBV9
abundance: NA
j_gene: TRBJ1-2
d_gene: NA
CDR3aa: CASSVDLNYGYTF
CDR3nt: TGTGCCAGCAGCGTAGATCTAAACTATGGCTACACCTTC

len: 14
v_gene: TRBV27
abundance: NA
j_gene: TRBJ1-6
d_gene: NA
CDR3aa: CASSLLGTGSPLHF
CDR3nt: TGTGCCAGCAGTTTATTAGGCACGGGTTCACCCCTCCACTTT

len: 17
v_gene: TRBV11-2
abundance: NA
j_gene: TRBJ2-1
d_gene: NA
CDR3aa: CASSFILARAGDNEQFF
CDR3nt: TGTGCCAGCAGCTTTATCCTGGCGAGAGCGGGTGACAATGAGCAGTTCTTC

len: 11
v_gene: TRBV5-1
abundance: NA
j_gene: TRBJ2-1
d_gene: NA
CDR3aa: CASSFRNEQFF
CDR3nt: TGCGCCAGCAGCTTTCGCAATGAGCAGTTCTTC

len: 14
v_gene: TRBV3-1/TRBV3-2
abundance: NA
j_gene: TRBJ1-1
d_gene: TRBD1
CDR3aa: CASSQGQMNTEAFF
CDR3nt: TGTGCCAGCAGCCAGGGACAGATGAACACTGAAGCTTTCTTT